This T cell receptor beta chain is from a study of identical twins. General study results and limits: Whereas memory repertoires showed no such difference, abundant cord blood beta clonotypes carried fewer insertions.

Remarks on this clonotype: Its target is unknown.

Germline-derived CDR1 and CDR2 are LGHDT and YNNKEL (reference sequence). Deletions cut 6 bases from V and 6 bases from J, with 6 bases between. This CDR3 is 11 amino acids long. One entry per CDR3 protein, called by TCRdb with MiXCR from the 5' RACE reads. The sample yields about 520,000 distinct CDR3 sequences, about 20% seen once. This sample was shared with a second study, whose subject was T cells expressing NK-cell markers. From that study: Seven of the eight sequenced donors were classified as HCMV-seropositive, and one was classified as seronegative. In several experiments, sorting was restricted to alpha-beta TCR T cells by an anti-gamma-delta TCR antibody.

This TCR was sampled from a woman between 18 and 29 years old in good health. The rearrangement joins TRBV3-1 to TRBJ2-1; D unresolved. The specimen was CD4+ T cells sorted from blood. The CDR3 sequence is CASSHLNEQFF. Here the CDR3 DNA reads TGTGCCAGCAGTCATCTCAATGAGCAGTTCTTC.